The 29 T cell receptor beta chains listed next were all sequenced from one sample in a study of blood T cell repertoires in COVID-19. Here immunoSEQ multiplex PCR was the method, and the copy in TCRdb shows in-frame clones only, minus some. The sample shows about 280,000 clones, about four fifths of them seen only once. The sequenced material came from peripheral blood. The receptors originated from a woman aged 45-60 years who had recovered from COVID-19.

The CDR3 reads CASSLYRGLTEAFF. The CDR3 DNA is TGTGCCAGCAGTTTATACAGGGGGCTGACTGAAGCTTTCTTT. The V and J genes are TRBV27 and TRBJ1-1; 9 bases agree with TRBD1. Germline V gene data show CDR1 as MNHEY and CDR2 as SMNVEV (reference sequence). This CDR3 contains 14 residues. V gave up 1 base and J gave up 5 bases; unmatched junction bases: 2.

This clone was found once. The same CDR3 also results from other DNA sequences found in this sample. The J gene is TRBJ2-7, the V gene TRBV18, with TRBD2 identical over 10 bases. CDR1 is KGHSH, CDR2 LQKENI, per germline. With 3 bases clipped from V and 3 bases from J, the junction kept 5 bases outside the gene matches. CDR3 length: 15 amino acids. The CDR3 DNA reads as TGTGCCAGCTCACCCTCTAGCGGGGGACTCTACGAGCAGTACTTC. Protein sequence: CASSPSSGGLYEQYF.

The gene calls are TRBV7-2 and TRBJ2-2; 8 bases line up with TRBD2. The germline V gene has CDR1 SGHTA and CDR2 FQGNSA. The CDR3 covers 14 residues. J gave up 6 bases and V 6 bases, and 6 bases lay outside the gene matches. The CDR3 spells CASRAAGDPGELFF. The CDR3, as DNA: TGTGCCAGCAGGGCAGCGGGAGATCCCGGGGAGCTGTTTTTT.

Written as DNA, the CDR3 is TGCGCCAGCAGCTTGGCTACCGGGACAGGGTCGAGGTATGGCTACACCTTC. It encodes CASSLATGTGSRYGYTF. The chain recombines TRBV5-1 with TRBJ1-2, with TRBD1 identical over 9 bases. From germline, CDR1 is SGHRS and CDR2 YFSETQ. V was pared by 0 bases and J by 5 bases, with 11 bases of the junction left unmatched. This CDR3 comprises 17 residues.

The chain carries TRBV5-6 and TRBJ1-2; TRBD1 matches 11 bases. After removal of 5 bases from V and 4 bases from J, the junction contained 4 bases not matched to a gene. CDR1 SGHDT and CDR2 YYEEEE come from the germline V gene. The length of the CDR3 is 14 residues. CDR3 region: CASRRDRGSYGYTF. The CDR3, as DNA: TGTGCCAGCAGACGGGACAGGGGGAGCTATGGCTACACCTTC.

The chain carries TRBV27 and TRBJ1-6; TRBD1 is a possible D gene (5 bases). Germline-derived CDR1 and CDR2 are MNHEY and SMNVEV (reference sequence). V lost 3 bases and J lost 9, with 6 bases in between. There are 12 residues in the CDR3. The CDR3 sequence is CASSLGGSPLHF. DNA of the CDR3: TGTGCCAGCAGTTTGGGGGGTTCACCCCTCCACTTT.

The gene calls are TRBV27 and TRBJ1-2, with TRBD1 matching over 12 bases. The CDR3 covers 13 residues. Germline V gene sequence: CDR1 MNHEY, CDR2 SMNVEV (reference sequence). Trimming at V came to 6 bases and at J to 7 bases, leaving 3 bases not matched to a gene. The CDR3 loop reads CASRGQGAGGYTF. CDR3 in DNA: TGTGCCAGCAGGGGACAGGGGGCGGGTGGCTACACCTTC.

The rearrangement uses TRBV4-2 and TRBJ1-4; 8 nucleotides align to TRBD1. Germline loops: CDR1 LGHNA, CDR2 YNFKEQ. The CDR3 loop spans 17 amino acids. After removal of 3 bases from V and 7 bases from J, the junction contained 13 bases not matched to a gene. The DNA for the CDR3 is TGTGCCAGCAGCCAGGAGAATTTAGGACAGGGCCTTGAAAAACTGTTTTTT. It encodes CASSQENLGQGLEKLFF.

Here the CDR3 reads CASSLQGTGAYEQYF. The CDR3 DNA reads as TGTGCCAGCAGCTTACAAGGAACAGGGGCCTACGAGCAGTACTTC. The chain uses TRBV7-2 and TRBJ2-7, with 7 bases identical to TRBD1. The CDR3 is made up of 15 amino acids. Germline V gene data show CDR1 as SGHTA and CDR2 as FQGNSA. V was clipped by 2 bases and J by 2 bases; unmatched bases: 6.

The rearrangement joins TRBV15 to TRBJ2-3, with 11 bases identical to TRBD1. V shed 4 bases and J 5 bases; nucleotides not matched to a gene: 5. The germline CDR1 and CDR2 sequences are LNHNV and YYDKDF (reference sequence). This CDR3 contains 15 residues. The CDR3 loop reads CATSTRDRGGDTQYF. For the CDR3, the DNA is TGTGCCACCAGCACCCGGGACAGGGGGGGAGATACGCAGTATTTT.

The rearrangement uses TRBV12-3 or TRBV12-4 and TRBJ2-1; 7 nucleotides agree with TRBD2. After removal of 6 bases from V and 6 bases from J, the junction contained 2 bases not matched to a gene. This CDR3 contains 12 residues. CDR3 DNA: TGTGCCAGCAGAGCGGGACCCAATGAGCAGTTCTTC. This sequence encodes CASRAGPNEQFF.

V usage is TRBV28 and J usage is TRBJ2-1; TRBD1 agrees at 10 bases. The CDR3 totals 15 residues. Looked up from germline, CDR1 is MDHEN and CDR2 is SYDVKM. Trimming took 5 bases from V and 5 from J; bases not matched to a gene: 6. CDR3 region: CASSPGQGGNNEQFF. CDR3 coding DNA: TGTGCCAGCAGTCCCGGACAGGGGGGCAACAATGAGCAGTTCTTC.

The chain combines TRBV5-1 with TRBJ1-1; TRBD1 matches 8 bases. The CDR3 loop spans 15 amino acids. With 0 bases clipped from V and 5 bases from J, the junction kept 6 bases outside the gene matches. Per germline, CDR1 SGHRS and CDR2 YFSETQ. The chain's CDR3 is CASSLAYRGKTEAFF. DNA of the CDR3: TGCGCCAGCAGCTTGGCCTACAGGGGGAAGACTGAAGCTTTCTTT.

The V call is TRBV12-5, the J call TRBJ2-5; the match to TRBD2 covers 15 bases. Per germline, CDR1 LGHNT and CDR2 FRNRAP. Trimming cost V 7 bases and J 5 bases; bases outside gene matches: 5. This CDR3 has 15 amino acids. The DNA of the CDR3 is TGTGCTAGTGCCCTCGGGACTAGCGGGGGGGAGACCCAGTACTTC. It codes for CASALGTSGGETQYF. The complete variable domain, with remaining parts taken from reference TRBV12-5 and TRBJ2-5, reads DARVTQTPRHKVTEMGQEVTMRCQPILGHNTVFWYRQTMMQGLELLAYFRNRAPLDDSGMPKDRFSAEMPDATLATLKIQPSEPRDSAVYFCASALGTSGGETQYFGPGTRLLVL.

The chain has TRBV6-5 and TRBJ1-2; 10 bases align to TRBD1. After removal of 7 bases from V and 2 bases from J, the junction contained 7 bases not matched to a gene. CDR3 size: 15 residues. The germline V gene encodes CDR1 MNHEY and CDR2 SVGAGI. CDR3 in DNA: TGTGCCAGCAAAATGACAGGGGGCAACAACTATGGCTACACCTTC. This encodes CASKMTGGNNYGYTF.

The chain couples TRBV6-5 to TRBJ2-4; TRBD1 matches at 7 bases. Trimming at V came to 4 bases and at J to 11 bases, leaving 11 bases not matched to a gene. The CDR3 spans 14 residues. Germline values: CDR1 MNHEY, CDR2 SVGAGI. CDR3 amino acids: CASSLAGTEVFQYF. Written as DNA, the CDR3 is TGTGCCAGCAGTTTAGCCGGGACAGAGGTTTTTCAGTACTTC.

This chain's CDR3 is CASQGLANTGELFF. The CDR3 DNA follows: TGCGCCAGCCAGGGACTAGCCAACACCGGGGAGCTGTTTTTT. The chain employs TRBV5-1 and TRBJ2-2, with 9 bases that match TRBD2. Germline CDR1 SGHRS, CDR2 YFSETQ. The CDR3 has 14 residues. V lost 7 bases, J lost 2 bases, and 3 bases stayed unmatched.

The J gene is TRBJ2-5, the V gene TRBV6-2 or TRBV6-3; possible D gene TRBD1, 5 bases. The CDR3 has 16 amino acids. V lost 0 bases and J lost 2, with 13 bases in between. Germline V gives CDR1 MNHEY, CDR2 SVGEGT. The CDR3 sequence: CASSYSHRSLQETQYF. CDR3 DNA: TGTGCCAGCAGTTACTCCCACAGGAGCCTACAAGAGACCCAGTACTTC.

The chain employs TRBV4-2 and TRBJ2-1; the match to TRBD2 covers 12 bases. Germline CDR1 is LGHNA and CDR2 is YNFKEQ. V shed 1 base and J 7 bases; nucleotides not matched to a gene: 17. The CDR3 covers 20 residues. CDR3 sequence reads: CASSQVGGLAGGPSRNEQFF. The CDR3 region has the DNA TGTGCCAGCAGCCAAGTAGGAGGGCTAGCGGGAGGGCCATCTAGGAATGAGCAGTTCTTC.

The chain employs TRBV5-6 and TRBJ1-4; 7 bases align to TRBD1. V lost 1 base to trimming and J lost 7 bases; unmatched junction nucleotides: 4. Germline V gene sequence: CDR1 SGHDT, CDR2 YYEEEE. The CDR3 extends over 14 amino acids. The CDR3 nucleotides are TGTGCCAGCAGCTTGTTTTGGGACAGTGAAAAACTGTTTTTT. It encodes CASSLFWDSEKLFF.

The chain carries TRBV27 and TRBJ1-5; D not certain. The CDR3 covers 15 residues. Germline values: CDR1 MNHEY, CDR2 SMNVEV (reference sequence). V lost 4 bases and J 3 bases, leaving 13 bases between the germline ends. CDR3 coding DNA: TGTGCCAGCAGTTCCAGAAACACCTTCAATCAGCCCCAGCATTTT. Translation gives CASSSRNTFNQPQHF.

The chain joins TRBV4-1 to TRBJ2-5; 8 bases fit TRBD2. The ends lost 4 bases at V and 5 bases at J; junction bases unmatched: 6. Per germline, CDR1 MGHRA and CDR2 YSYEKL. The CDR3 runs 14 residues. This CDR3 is CASSLTGGSETQYF. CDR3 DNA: TGCGCCAGCAGCCTTACGGGGGGGTCCGAGACCCAGTACTTC.

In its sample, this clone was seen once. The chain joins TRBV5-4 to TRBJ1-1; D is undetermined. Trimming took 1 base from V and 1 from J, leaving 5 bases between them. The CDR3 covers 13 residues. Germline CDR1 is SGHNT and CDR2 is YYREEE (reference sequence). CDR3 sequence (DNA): TGTGCCAGCAGCTTGCCGGGGAACACTGAAGCTTTCTTT. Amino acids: CASSLPGNTEAFF.

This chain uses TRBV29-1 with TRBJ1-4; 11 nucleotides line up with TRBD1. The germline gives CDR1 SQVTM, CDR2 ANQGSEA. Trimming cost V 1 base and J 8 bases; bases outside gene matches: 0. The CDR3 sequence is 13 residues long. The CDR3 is CSVEGTGGEKLFF. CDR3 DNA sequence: TGCAGCGTTGAAGGGACAGGGGGCGAAAAACTGTTTTTT.

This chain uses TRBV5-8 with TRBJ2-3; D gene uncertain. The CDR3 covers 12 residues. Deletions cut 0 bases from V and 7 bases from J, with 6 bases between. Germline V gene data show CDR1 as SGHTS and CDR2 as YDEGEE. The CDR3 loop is CASSLVEHTQYF. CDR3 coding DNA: TGTGCCAGCAGCTTGGTGGAGCATACGCAGTATTTT.

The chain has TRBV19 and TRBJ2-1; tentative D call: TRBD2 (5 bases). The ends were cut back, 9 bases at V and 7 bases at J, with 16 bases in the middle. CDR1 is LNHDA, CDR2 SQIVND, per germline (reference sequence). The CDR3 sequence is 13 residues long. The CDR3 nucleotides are TGTGCCAGCGCCCTGGGAGCCCAGAATGAGCAGTTCTTC. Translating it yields CASALGAQNEQFF.

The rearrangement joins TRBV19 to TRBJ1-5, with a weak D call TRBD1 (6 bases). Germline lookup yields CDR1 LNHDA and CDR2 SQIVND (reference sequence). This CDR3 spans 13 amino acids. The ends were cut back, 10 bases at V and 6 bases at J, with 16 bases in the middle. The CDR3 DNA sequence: TGTGCCACCAAGGGGGAGGGTGCTCAGCCCCAGCATTTT. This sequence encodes CATKGEGAQPQHF.

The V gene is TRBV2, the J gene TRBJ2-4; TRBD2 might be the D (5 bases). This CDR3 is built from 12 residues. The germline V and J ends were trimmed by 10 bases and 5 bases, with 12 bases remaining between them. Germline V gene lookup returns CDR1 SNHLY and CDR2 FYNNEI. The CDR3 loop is CATRENQNIQYF. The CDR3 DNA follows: TGTGCCACCCGGGAAAACCAAAACATTCAGTACTTC. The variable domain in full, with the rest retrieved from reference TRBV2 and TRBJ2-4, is EPEVTQTPSHQVTQMGQEVILRCVPISNHLYFYWYRQILGQKVEFLVSFYNNEISEKSEIFDDQFSVERPDGSNFTLKIRSTKLEDSAMYFCATRENQNIQYFGAGTRLSVL.

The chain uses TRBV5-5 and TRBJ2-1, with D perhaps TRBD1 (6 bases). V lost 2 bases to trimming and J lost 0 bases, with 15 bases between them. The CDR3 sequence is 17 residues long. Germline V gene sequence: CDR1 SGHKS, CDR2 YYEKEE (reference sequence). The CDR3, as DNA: TGTGCCAGCAGCTTACAAAGACAGGAGAGCTCCTACAATGAGCAGTTCTTC. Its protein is CASSLQRQESSYNEQFF. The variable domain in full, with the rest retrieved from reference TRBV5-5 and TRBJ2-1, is DAGVTQSPTHLIKTRGQQVTLRCSPISGHKSVSWYQQVLGQGPQFIFQYYEKEERGRGNFPDRFSARQFPNYSSELNVNALLLGDSALYLCASSLQRQESSYNEQFFGPGTRLTVL.